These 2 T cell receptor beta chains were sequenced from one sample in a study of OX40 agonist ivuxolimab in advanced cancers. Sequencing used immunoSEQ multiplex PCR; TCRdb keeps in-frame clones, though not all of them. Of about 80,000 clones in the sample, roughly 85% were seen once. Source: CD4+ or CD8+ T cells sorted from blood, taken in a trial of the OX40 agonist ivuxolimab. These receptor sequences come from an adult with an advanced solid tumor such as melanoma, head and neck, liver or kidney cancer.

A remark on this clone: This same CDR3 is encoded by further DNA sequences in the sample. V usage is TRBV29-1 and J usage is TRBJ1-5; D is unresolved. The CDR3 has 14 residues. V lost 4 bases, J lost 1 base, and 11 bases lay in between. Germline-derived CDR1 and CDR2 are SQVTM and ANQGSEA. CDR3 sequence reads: CSVGVGSSNQPQHF. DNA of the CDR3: TGCAGCGTTGGCGTAGGATCCAGCAATCAGCCCCAGCATTTT.

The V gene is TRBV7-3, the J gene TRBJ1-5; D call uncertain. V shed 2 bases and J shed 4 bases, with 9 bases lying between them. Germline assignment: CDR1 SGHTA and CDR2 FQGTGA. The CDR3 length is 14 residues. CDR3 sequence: CASSLDFRNQPQHF. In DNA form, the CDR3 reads TGTGCCAGCAGCTTAGACTTCCGGAATCAGCCCCAGCATTTT.